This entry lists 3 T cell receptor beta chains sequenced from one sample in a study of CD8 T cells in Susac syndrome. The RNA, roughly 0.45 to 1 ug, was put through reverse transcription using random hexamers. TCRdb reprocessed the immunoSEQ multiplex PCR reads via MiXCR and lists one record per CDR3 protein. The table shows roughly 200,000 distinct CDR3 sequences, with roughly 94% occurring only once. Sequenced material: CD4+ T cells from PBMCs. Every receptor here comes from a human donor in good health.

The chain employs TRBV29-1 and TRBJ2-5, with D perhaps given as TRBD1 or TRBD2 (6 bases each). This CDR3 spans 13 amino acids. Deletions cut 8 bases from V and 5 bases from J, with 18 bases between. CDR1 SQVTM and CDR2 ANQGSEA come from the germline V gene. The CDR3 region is CSLRGGRGETQYF. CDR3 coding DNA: TGCAGCCTACGAGGGGGGCGCGGGGAGACCCAGTACTTC.

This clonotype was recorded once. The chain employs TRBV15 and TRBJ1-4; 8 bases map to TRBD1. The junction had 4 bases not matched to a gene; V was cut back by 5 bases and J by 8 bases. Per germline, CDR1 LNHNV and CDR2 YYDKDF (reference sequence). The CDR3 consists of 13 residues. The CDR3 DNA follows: TGTGCCACCAGCGCGACAGGGGAGGAAAAACTGTTTTTT. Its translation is CATSATGEEKLFF.

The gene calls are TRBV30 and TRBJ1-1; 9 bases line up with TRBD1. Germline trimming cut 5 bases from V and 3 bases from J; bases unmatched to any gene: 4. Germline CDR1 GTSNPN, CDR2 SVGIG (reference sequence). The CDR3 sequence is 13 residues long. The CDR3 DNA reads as TGTGCCTGGGGACAGGGGAGTGACACTGAAGCTTTCTTT. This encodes CAWGQGSDTEAFF.